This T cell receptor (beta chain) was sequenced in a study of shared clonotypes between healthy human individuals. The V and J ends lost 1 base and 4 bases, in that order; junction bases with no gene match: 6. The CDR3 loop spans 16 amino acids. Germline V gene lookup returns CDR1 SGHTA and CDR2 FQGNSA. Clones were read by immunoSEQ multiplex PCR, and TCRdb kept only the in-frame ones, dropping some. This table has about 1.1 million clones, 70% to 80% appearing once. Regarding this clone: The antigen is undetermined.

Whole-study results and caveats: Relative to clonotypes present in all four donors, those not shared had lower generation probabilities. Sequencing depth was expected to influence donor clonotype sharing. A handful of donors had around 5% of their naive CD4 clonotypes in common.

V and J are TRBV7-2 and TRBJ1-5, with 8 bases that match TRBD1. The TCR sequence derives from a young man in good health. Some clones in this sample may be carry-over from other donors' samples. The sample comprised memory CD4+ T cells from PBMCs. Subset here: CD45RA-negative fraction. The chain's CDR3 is CASSLDFTGGNQPQHF. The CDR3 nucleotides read TGTGCCAGCAGCTTAGACTTCACAGGGGGTAATCAGCCCCAGCATTTT.